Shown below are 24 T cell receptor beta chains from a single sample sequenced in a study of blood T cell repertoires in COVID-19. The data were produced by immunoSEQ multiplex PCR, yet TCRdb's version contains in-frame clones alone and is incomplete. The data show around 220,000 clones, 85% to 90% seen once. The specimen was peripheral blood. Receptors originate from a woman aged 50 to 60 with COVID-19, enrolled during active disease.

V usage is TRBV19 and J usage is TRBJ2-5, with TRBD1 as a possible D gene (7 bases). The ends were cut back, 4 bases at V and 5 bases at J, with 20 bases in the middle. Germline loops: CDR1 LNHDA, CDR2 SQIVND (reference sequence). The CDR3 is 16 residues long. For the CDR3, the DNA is TGTGCCAGTAGTACTCCTCCATCACAGGGGAGGGAGACCCAGTACTTC. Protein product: CASSTPPSQGRETQYF.

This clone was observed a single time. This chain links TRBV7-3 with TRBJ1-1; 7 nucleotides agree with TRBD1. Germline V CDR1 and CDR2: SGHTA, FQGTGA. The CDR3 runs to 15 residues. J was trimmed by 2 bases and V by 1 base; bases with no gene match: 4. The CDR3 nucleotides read TGTGCCAGCAGCTTAAGGGCAGGGGGTAACACTGAAGCTTTCTTT. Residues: CASSLRAGGNTEAFF.

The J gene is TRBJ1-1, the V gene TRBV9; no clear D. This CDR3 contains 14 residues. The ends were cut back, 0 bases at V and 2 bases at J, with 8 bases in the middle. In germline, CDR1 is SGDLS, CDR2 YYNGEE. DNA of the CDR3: TGTGCCAGCAGCGTAGGAGGGTCCAACACTGAAGCTTTCTTT. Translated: CASSVGGSNTEAFF. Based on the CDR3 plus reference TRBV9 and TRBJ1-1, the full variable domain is DSGVTQTPKHLITATGQRVTLRCSPRSGDLSVYWYQQSLDQGLQFLIQYYNGEERAKGNILERFSAQQFPDLHSELNLSSLELGDSALYFCASSVGGSNTEAFFGQGTRLTVV.

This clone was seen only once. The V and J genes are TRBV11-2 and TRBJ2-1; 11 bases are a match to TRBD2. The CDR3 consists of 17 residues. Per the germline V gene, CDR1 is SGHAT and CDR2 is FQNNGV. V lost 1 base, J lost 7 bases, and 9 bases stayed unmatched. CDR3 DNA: TGTGCCAGCAGCTTAGCCGTACTAGCGGGGGTGGGTAATGAGCAGTTCTTC. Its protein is CASSLAVLAGVGNEQFF.

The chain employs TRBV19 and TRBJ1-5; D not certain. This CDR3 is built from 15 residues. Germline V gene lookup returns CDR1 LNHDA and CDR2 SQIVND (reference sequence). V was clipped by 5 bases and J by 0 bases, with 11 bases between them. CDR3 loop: CASSWVGHSNQPQHF. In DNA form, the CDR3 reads TGTGCCAGTAGTTGGGTGGGCCATAGCAATCAGCCCCAGCATTTT. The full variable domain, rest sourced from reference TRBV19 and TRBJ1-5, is DGGITQSPKYLFRKEGQNVTLSCEQNLNHDAMYWYRQDPGQGLRLIYYSQIVNDFQKGDIAEGYSVSREKKESFPLTVTSAQKNPTAFYLCASSWVGHSNQPQHFGDGTRLSIL.

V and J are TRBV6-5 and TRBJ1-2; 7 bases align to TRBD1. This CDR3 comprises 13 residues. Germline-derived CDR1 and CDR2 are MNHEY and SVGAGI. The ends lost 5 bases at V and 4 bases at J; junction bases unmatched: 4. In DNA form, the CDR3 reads TGTGCCAGCAGTAAACAGGGGCCCTATGGCTACACCTTC. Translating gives CASSKQGPYGYTF.

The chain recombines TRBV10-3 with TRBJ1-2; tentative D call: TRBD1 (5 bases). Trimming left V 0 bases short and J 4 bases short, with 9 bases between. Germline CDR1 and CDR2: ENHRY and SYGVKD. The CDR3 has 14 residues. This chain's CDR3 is CAISESGEVYGYTF. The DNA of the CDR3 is TGTGCCATCAGTGAGTCGGGGGAGGTCTATGGCTACACCTTC.

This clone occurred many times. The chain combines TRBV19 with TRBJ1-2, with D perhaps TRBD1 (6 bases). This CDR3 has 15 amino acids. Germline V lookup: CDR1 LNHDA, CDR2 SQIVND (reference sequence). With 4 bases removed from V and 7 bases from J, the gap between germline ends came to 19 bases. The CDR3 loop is CASSTETGYKIGYTF. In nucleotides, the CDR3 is TGTGCCAGTAGTACGGAAACAGGGTACAAGATTGGCTACACCTTC.

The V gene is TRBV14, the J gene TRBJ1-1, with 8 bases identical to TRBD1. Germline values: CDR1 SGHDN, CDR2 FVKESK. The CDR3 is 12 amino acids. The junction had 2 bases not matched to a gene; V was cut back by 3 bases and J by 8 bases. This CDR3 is CASSHRGPEAFF. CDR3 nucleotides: TGTGCCAGCAGCCACAGGGGGCCAGAAGCTTTCTTT. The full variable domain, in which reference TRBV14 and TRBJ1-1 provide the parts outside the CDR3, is EAGVTQFPSHSVIEKGQTVTLRCDPISGHDNLYWYRRVMGKEIKFLLHFVKESKQDESGMPNNRFLAERTGGTYSTLKVQPAELEDSGVYFCASSHRGPEAFFGQGTRLTVV.

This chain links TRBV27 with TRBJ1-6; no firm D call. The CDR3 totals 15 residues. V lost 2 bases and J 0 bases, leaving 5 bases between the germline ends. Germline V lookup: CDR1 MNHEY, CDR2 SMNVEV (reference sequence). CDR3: CASSLGSSYNSPLHF. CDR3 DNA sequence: TGTGCCAGCAGTTTAGGGAGCTCCTATAATTCACCCCTCCACTTT.

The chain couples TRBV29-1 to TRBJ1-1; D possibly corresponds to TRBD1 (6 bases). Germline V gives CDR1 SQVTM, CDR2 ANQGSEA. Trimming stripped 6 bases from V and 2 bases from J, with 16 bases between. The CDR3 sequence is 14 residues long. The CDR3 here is CSVRWGGANTEAFF. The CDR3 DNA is TGCAGCGTCCGATGGGGGGGGGCCAACACTGAAGCTTTCTTT.

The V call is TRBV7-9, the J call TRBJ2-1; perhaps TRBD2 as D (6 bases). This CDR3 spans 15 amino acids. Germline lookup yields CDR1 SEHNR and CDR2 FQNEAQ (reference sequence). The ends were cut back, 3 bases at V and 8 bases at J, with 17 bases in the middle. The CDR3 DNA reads TGTGCCAGCAGCTTCATCGCTGGCGGGACTTATGAGCAGTTCTTC. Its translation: CASSFIAGGTYEQFF. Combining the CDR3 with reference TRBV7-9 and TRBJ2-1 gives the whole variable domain DTGVSQNPRHKITKRGQNVTFRCDPISEHNRLYWYRQTLGQGPEFLTYFQNEAQLEKSRLLSDRFSAERPKGSFSTLEIQRTEQGDSAMYLCASSFIAGGTYEQFFGPGTRLTVL.

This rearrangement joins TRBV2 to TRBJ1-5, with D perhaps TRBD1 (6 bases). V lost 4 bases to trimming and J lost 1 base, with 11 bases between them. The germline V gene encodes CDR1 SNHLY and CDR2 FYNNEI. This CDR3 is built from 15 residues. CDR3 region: CASSVRGGSNQPQHF. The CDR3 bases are TGTGCCAGCAGTGTTAGGGGGGGGAGCAATCAGCCCCAGCATTTT.

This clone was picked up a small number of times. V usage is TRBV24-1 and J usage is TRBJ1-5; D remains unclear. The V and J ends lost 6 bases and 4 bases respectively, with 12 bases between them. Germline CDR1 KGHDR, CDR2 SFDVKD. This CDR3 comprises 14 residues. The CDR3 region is CATSRHGGNQPQHF. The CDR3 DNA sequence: TGTGCCACCAGTAGACACGGTGGGAATCAGCCCCAGCATTTT.

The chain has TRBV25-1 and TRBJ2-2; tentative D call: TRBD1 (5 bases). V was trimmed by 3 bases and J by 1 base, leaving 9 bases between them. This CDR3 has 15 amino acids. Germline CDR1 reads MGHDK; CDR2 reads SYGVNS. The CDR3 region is CASSDFQGNTGELFF. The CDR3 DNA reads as TGTGCCAGCAGTGACTTCCAGGGGAACACCGGGGAGCTGTTTTTT.

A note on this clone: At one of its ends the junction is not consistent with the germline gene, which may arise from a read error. The CDR3 protein is CASSIGTGGYEHNSPLHF. For the CDR3, the DNA is TGTGCCAGTAGCATAGGGACAGGGGGATACGAGCATAATTCACCCCTCCACTTT. This chain connects TRBV19 to TRBJ1-6, with 11 bases aligning to TRBD1. The CDR3 is 18 residues long. The germline V gene has CDR1 LNHDA and CDR2 SQIVND (reference sequence).

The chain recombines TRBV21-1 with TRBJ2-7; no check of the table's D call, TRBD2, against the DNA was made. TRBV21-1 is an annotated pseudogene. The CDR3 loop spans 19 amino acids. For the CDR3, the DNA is TGTGCCAGCAGCAAGTCTACCGGGAAGGCCAGCGGGGATTCCTACGAGCAGTACGTC. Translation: CASSKSTGKASGDSYEQYV.

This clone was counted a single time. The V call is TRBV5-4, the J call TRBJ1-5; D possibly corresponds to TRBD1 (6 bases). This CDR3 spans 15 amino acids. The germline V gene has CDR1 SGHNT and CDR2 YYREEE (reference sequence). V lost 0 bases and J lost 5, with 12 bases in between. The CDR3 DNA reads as TGTGCCAGCAGCTTGGGAGGGGGGGTAGATCAGCCCCAGCATTTT. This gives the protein CASSLGGGVDQPQHF.

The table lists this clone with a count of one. CDR3 nucleotide sequence: TGCAGTGCTGGCCCCCCAATAAGGGGGTACTTC. Protein sequence: CSAGPPIRGYF. V gene TRBV20-1 combines with J gene TRBJ2-5, with D maybe TRBD1 (5 bases). This CDR3 has 11 residues. CDR1 is DFQATT, CDR2 SNEGSKA, per germline (reference sequence). Trimming shortened V by 5 bases and J by 13 bases, and 17 bases separated the two germline ends.

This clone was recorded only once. The CDR3 DNA reads TGTGCCAGCAGCTTAGTGGGGACAGGTTCGGGGGCCAAAAACATTCAGTACTTC. Its protein product is CASSLVGTGSGAKNIQYF. The rearrangement joins TRBV7-2 to TRBJ2-4; 8 bases map to TRBD1. This CDR3 is 18 amino acids long. The germline gives CDR1 SGHTA, CDR2 FQGNSA. J was trimmed by 1 base and V by 1 base; bases with no gene match: 9.

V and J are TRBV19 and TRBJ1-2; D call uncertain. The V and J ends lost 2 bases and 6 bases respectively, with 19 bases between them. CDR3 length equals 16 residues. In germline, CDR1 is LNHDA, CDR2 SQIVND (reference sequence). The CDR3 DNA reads TGTGCCAGTAGTATACAAGCCGGAGATGGGTCTCATGGCTACACCTTC. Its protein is CASSIQAGDGSHGYTF.

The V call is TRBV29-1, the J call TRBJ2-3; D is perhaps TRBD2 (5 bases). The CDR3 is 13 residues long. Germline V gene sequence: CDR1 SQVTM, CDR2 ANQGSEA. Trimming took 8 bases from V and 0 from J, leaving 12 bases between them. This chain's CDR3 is CSLQRGSTDTQYF. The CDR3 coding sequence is TGCAGCCTTCAACGGGGAAGCACAGATACGCAGTATTTT.

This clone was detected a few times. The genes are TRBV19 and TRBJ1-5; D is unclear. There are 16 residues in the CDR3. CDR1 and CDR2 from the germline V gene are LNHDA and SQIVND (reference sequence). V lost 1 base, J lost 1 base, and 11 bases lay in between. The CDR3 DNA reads TGTGCCAGTAGTATAGTCCCTATTCCCAGCAATCAGCCCCAGCATTTT. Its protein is CASSIVPIPSNQPQHF.

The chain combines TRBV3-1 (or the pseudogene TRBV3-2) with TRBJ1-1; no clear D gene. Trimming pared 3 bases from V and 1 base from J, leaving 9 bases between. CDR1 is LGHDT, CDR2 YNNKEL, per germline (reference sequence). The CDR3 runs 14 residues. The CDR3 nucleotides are TGTGCCAGCAGCCAGCAGTTAAAGAACACTGAAGCTTTCTTT. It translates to CASSQQLKNTEAFF.